The clone carrying this T cell receptor (beta chain) was observed a few times. The antigen remains unidentified. TCRdb re-called the RACE reads with MiXCR, one entry per CDR3 protein. The sample holds around 160,000 distinct CDR3 sequences, about 15% seen once. The data belong to a study of human T cells and chemical hapten exposure. Time point in this sample: patch test 1, 2 weeks after DPC sensitization. Treatment noted: therapeutic diphenylcyclopropenone sensitization with weekly scalp DPC. Study-wide findings and caveats: Significantly more large CDR3 similarity clusters were formed by expanded TCRs than by controls.

Sequencing used whole blood, obtained in connection with sensitization to the hapten diphenylcyclopropenone (DPC). The sequence was obtained from a woman in her twenties or thirties with alopecia areata. Some clones in this sample may be carry-over from other donors' samples.

CDR3 amino acids: CASSQGRKNTEAFF. The CDR3 nucleotides read TGCGCCAGCAGCCAGGGGAGAAAGAACACTGAAGCTTTCTTT. The chain links TRBV10-2 to TRBJ1-1; a possible D gene is TRBD1 (6 bases). CDR1 is WSHSY and CDR2 is SAAADI in the germline V gene. V was cut by 6 bases and J by 1 base, with 12 bases left in between. This CDR3 is 14 amino acids long.